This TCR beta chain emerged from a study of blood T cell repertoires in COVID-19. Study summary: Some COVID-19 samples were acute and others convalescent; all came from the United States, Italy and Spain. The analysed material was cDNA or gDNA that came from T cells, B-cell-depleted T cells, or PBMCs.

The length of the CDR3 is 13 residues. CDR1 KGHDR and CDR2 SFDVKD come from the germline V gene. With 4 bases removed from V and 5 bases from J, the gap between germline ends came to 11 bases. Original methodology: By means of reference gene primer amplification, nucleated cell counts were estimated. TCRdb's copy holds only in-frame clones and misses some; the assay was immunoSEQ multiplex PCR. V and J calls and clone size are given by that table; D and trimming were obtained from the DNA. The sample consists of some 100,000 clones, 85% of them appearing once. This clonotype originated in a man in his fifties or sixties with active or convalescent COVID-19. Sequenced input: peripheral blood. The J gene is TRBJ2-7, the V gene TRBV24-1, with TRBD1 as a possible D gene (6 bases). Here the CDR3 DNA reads TGTGCCACCAGTGACACGACAGGTGACGAGCAGTACTTC. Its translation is CATSDTTGDEQYF.